The 18 T cell receptor beta chains below were found in one sample sequenced in a study of blood T cell repertoires in COVID-19. This table comes from immunoSEQ multiplex PCR, and its TCRdb copy is limited to in-frame clones, with some not included. The table records 350,000 to 400,000 clones, roughly 90% of them present only once. The sample consisted of PBMCs or T cells enriched from blood (not recorded which). These receptors originate from a woman aged 25-40 years who had recovered from COVID-19.

V usage is TRBV5-4 and J usage is TRBJ2-1, with 11 bases lining up with TRBD2. V trimming: 4 bases; J trimming: 10 bases; junction bases outside the gene matches: 13. Germline V gene lookup returns CDR1 SGHNT and CDR2 YYREEE (reference sequence). The CDR3 runs to 16 residues. The DNA of the CDR3 is TGTGCCAGCAGCCCCTCCTCAGGGGCTAGCGGGGGGGAGCAGTTCTTC. This encodes CASSPSSGASGGEQFF.

The chain links TRBV21-1 to TRBJ2-5; the D segment call TRBD1 is taken from the table without a DNA check. TRBV21-1 is termed a pseudogene. This CDR3 region has 16 residues. CDR3 in amino acids: CASSKVRDRDLETQYF. The CDR3 bases are TGTGCCAGCAGCAAAGTACGTGACAGGGATTTGGAGACCCAGTACTTC.

This chain joins TRBV2 and TRBJ2-7; 10 bases align to TRBD2. V lost 7 bases to trimming and J lost 3 bases; unmatched junction nucleotides: 9. Looked up from germline, CDR1 is SNHLY and CDR2 is FYNNEI. The CDR3 contains 15 residues. The CDR3 loop reads CASILGTSGIYEQYF. The CDR3, as DNA: TGTGCCAGCATCCTGGGAACTAGCGGGATCTACGAGCAGTACTTC.

This chain connects TRBV11-2 to TRBJ1-1; unclear D gene. V lost 2 bases to trimming and J lost 2 bases, with 9 bases between them. Per the germline V gene, CDR1 is SGHAT and CDR2 is FQNNGV. There are 14 residues in the CDR3. The CDR3 sequence: CASSLSGDNTEAFF. CDR3 bases: TGTGCCAGCAGCTTATCGGGAGACAACACTGAAGCTTTCTTT.

The rearrangement uses TRBV19 and TRBJ1-5; 7 bases match TRBD1. The length of the CDR3 is 17 residues. With 3 bases clipped from V and 4 bases from J, the junction kept 12 bases outside the gene matches. CDR1 LNHDA and CDR2 SQIVND come from the germline V gene (reference sequence). The CDR3 spells CASSISAMTGINQPQHF. In nucleotides, the CDR3 is TGTGCCAGTAGTATTTCAGCCATGACAGGGATTAATCAGCCCCAGCATTTT. The entire variable domain, with the rest obtained from reference TRBV19 and TRBJ1-5, is as follows: DGGITQSPKYLFRKEGQNVTLSCEQNLNHDAMYWYRQDPGQGLRLIYYSQIVNDFQKGDIAEGYSVSREKKESFPLTVTSAQKNPTAFYLCASSISAMTGINQPQHFGDGTRLSIL.

For the CDR3, the DNA is TGTGCCAGCACCTCTAGAGGTGACTATGGCTACACCTTC. Translating it yields CASTSRGDYGYTF. This sequence joins TRBV11-2 and TRBJ1-2; D not certain. The germline V and J ends were trimmed by 7 bases and 3 bases, with 12 bases remaining between them. Germline V gene sequence: CDR1 SGHAT, CDR2 FQNNGV. This CDR3 spans 13 amino acids. Full variable domain (missing parts from reference TRBV11-2 and TRBJ1-2): EAGVAQSPRYKIIEKRQSVAFWCNPISGHATLYWYQQILGQGPKLLIQFQNNGVVDDSQLPKDRFSAERLKGVDSTLKIQPAKLEDSAVYLCASTSRGDYGYTFGSGTRLTVV.

This chain uses TRBV18 with TRBJ2-7; D might be TRBD1 (6 bases). Germline V gives CDR1 KGHSH, CDR2 LQKENI. The CDR3 length is 15 residues. The ends were cut back, 2 bases at V and 3 bases at J, with 14 bases in the middle. In nucleotides, the CDR3 is TGTGCCAGCTCACCAAAACAGGGACGGGTCTACGAGCAGTACTTC. It translates to CASSPKQGRVYEQYF. Combining the CDR3 with reference TRBV18 and TRBJ2-7 gives the whole variable domain NAGVMQNPRHLVRRRGQEARLRCSPMKGHSHVYWYRQLPEEGLKFMVYLQKENIIDESGMPKERFSAEFPKEGPSILRIQQVVRGDSAAYFCASSPKQGRVYEQYFGPGTRLTVT.

The chain uses TRBV2 and TRBJ2-7, with 8 bases aligning to TRBD1. V was clipped by 2 bases and J by 6 bases; unmatched bases: 9. The CDR3 sequence is 15 residues long. Germline CDR1 and CDR2: SNHLY and FYNNEI. DNA for the CDR3: TGTGCCAGCAGTGAATGGGGGACAGGTATCGGCGAGCAGTACTTC. Amino acids: CASSEWGTGIGEQYF.

The rearrangement uses TRBV29-1 and TRBJ2-5; 8 positions agree with TRBD1. The ends lost 3 bases at V and 5 bases at J; junction bases unmatched: 5. This CDR3 spans 13 amino acids. Germline CDR1 reads SQVTM; CDR2 reads ANQGSEA. CDR3 in amino acids: CSVERQGTETQYF. CDR3 nucleotide sequence: TGCAGCGTTGAGAGACAGGGGACGGAGACCCAGTACTTC.

V gene TRBV7-2 combines with J gene TRBJ1-2, with a weak D call TRBD1 (6 bases). Trimming took 4 bases from V and 2 from J, leaving 11 bases between them. This CDR3 is built from 14 residues. Looked up from germline, CDR1 is SGHTA and CDR2 is FQGNSA. This CDR3 reads CASSSHTGNYGYTF. CDR3 nucleotide sequence: TGTGCCAGCAGCTCGCATACAGGGAACTATGGCTACACCTTC. The complete variable domain, with remaining parts taken from reference TRBV7-2 and TRBJ1-2, reads GAGVSQSPSNKVTEKGKDVELRCDPISGHTALYWYRQSLGQGLEFLIYFQGNSAPDKSGLPSDRFSAERTGGSVSTLTIQRTQQEDSAVYLCASSSHTGNYGYTFGSGTRLTVV.

This clone was recorded only once. The gene calls are TRBV28 and TRBJ2-1; 11 nucleotides match TRBD2. With 6 bases clipped from V and 8 bases from J, the junction kept 12 bases outside the gene matches. This CDR3 comprises 16 residues. Germline values: CDR1 MDHEN, CDR2 SYDVKM. CDR3 DNA: TGTGCCAGCAGCGCGACCCAACTAGCGGGAGAATATGAGCAGTTCTTC. Amino acid sequence: CASSATQLAGEYEQFF.

The rearrangement joins TRBV15 to TRBJ2-7; 7 bases line up with TRBD2. Germline-derived CDR1 and CDR2 are LNHNV and YYDKDF (reference sequence). The CDR3 is made up of 15 amino acids. J lost 0 bases, V lost 3 bases, and 5 bases had no gene match. The CDR3 spells CATSRGGVNSYEQYF. CDR3 in DNA: TGTGCCACCAGCAGGGGGGGGGTTAACTCCTACGAGCAGTACTTC. Supplemented by reference TRBV15 and TRBJ2-7, the full variable domain reads DAMVIQNPRYQVTQFGKPVTLSCSQTLNHNVMYWYQQKSSQAPKLLFHYYDKDFNNEADTPDNFQSRRPNTSFCFLDIRSPGLGDTAMYLCATSRGGVNSYEQYFGPGTRLTVT.

The chain couples TRBV5-1 to TRBJ2-2; a weak D match, TRBD1 (5 bases). The V end was cut by 5 bases, the J end by 7 bases, with 24 bases between. The CDR3 covers 17 residues. Germline V gene lookup returns CDR1 SGHRS and CDR2 YFSETQ. CDR3 in amino acids: CASRLKGSTDQGGELFF. As DNA, the CDR3 is TGCGCCAGCAGGTTGAAAGGGTCGACGGACCAGGGCGGGGAGCTGTTTTTT.

The chain employs TRBV2 and TRBJ2-1, with 7 bases aligning to TRBD2. In germline, CDR1 is SNHLY, CDR2 FYNNEI. CDR3 size: 15 residues. J gave up 3 bases and V 4 bases, and 6 bases lay outside the gene matches. The CDR3 is CASSVGRESYNEQFF. DNA of the CDR3: TGTGCCAGCAGTGTTGGGCGGGAGAGCTACAATGAGCAGTTCTTC.

J is TRBJ2-5 and V is TRBV6-2 or TRBV6-3; 9 positions agree with TRBD2. The CDR3 is 14 residues long. Trimming at V came to 4 bases and at J to 4 bases, leaving 4 bases not matched to a gene. Germline values: CDR1 MNHEY, CDR2 SVGEGT. The CDR3 protein is CASSLGLARETQYF. CDR3 bases: TGTGCCAGCAGTTTGGGACTAGCTCGAGAGACCCAGTACTTC.

CDR3 nucleotide sequence: TGCGCCAGCAATAAGGACCTAGGGGCGAACACTGAAGCTTTCTTT. It translates to CASNKDLGANTEAFF. The V gene is TRBV4-1, the J gene TRBJ1-1; the D gene is possibly TRBD1 (5 bases). The CDR3 sequence is 15 residues long. V was cut by 7 bases and J by 1 base, with 16 bases left in between. Germline assignment: CDR1 MGHRA and CDR2 YSYEKL.

V and J are TRBV7-2 and TRBJ2-1; 10 nucleotides align to TRBD2. The CDR3 covers 15 residues. Germline V gene sequence: CDR1 SGHTA, CDR2 FQGNSA. V trimming: 5 bases; J trimming: 5 bases; junction bases outside the gene matches: 6. DNA of the CDR3: TGTGCCAGCAGCAGCGGGACTAGCGTGAACAATGAGCAGTTCTTC. This encodes CASSSGTSVNNEQFF.

Turning to this clone: Additional DNA sequences in this sample encode the identical CDR3. This chain connects TRBV27 to TRBJ2-7; 10 nucleotides line up with TRBD1. CDR1 and CDR2 (germline): MNHEY, SMNVEV (reference sequence). CDR3 length: 14 amino acids. The V gene end was trimmed by 3 bases and the J gene end by 2 bases; junction bases not matched to a gene: 1. The CDR3 region has the DNA TGTGCCAGCAGTTTGGGACAGGGGCCCTACGAGCAGTACTTC. It translates to CASSLGQGPYEQYF.